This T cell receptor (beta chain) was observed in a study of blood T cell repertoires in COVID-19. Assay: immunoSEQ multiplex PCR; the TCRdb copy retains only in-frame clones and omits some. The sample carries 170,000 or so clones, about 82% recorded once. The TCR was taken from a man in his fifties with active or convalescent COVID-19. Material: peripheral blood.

For the CDR3, the DNA is TGTGCCAGTAGTTTCCCGGGACAGGGTTCGGAAAAACTGTTTTTT. Protein sequence: CASSFPGQGSEKLFF. The chain uses TRBV19 and TRBJ1-4; 9 positions match TRBD1. Trimming cost V 5 bases and J 8 bases; bases outside gene matches: 9. The CDR3 runs 15 residues. Germline loops: CDR1 LNHDA, CDR2 SQIVND (reference sequence).